This TCR beta chain was retrieved from a study of blood T cell repertoires in COVID-19. About the research overall: The United States, Italy and Spain supplied acute and convalescent COVID-19 samples. The cDNA or gDNA used as material had been derived from T cells, B-cell-depleted T cells, or PBMCs.

Assay used: immunoSEQ multiplex PCR; TCRdb lists only in-frame clones, some missing. The profile shows about 480,000 clones, 75% to 90% of them singletons. Germline CDR1 and CDR2: SGHNT and YYREEE (reference sequence). Between the trimmed V and J ends, which lost 0 bases and 0 bases, there was a span of 13 bases. CDR3 length equals 16 residues. This clonotype was obtained from a man aged 18-30 years with COVID-19, enrolled during active disease. Source material: peripheral blood. The rearrangement joins TRBV5-4 to TRBJ2-7, with D perhaps matching TRBD1 (7 bases). The CDR3 coding sequence is TGTGCCAGCAGCTTGGGGGGGGACAGATCCTCCTACGAGCAGTACTTC. Its translation is CASSLGGDRSSYEQYF.